This T cell receptor beta chain was obtained from a study of T cell responses to AZD1222 COVID-19 vaccine. Second doses that came at about 4 or about 12 weeks were put together. Study observations and caveats: It should be noted that donors were predominantly white British and more often female, and clonal diversity was possibly underestimated. Seropositive at baseline were only a handful of AZD1222 recipients. Of spike-specific TCRs, nearly half reportedly target regions left unmutated in variants.

This CDR3 contains 14 residues. CDR1 and CDR2 from the germline V gene are LNHDA and SQIVND (reference sequence). V was shortened by 9 bases and J by 3 bases, with 17 bases between the two germline ends. Profiling relied on immunoSEQ multiplex PCR, and the TCRdb table lists in-frame clones only, not all of them. The sample has about 72,000 clones, 80% to 90% seen once. The sample holds one count of this clone. Its antigen is unknown. The material was peripheral blood, obtained 28 days after the second AZD1222 dose. The chain is built from TRBV19 and TRBJ1-2; no definite D call. The sequence was collected from an adult who received the AZD1222 COVID-19 vaccine. The CDR3 sequence: CASVVGREDYGYTF. As DNA, the CDR3 is TGTGCCAGCGTTGTTGGTCGGGAGGACTATGGCTACACCTTC.